The 28 T cell receptor beta chains below come from one sample, sequenced in a study of PD-L1 blockade in urothelial cancer. Time point of the sample: pretreatment peripheral blood. Some clones are missing from TCRdb's copy, which holds only in-frame ones; the method was immunoSEQ multiplex PCR. The sample lists approximately 63,000 clones, 70% to 90% occurring once. The sequencing used PBMCs, collected around atezolizumab (anti-PD-L1) treatment. The source of these receptors is a man aged 65 to 79 with urothelial cancer.

The chain employs TRBV6-6 and TRBJ1-1; D gene unclear. V lost 2 bases and J lost 11, with 15 bases in between. In germline, CDR1 is MNHNY, CDR2 SVGAGI (reference sequence). There are 13 residues in the CDR3. The CDR3 DNA reads as TGTGCCAGCAGTTACCCGGAGACGAAGGATGCTTTCTTT. Translating gives CASSYPETKDAFF.

The CDR3 loop is CASSLPVNTEAFF. CDR3 DNA sequence: TGTGCCAGCAGCTTGCCGGTCAACACTGAAGCTTTCTTT. The V gene is TRBV7-2, the J gene TRBJ1-1; no clear D. The CDR3 has 13 residues. The germline V gene has CDR1 SGHTA and CDR2 FQGNSA. V was shortened by 3 bases and J by 2 bases, with 7 bases between the two germline ends. The whole variable domain, remainder taken from reference TRBV7-2 and TRBJ1-1, is GAGVSQSPSNKVTEKGKDVELRCDPISGHTALYWYRQSLGQGLEFLIYFQGNSAPDKSGLPSDRFSAERTGGSVSTLTIQRTQQEDSAVYLCASSLPVNTEAFFGQGTRLTVV.

This chain connects TRBV5-1 to TRBJ2-7, with 10 bases matching TRBD1. V was clipped by 2 bases and J by 2 bases; unmatched bases: 1. Germline-derived CDR1 and CDR2 are SGHRS and YFSETQ. The CDR3 covers 14 residues. For the CDR3, the DNA is TGCGCCAGCAGCTTAGGACAGGGGGCCTACGAGCAGTACTTC. Translating gives CASSLGQGAYEQYF.

This clone was recorded only once. The rearrangement joins TRBV7-6 to TRBJ2-7, with D unclear. Deletions cut 0 bases from V and 1 base from J, with 16 bases between. The CDR3 has 17 amino acids. Germline values: CDR1 SGHVS, CDR2 FNYEAQ. The CDR3 region is CASSLALSTVRSYEQYF. DNA of the CDR3: TGTGCCAGCAGCTTAGCGCTTAGTACGGTCCGGTCCTACGAGCAGTACTTC.

The genes are TRBV7-9 and TRBJ2-3; 9 bases align to TRBD2. V gave up 5 bases and J gave up 5 bases; unmatched junction bases: 11. Germline CDR1 and CDR2: SEHNR and FQNEAQ (reference sequence). The CDR3 contains 16 residues. The CDR3 region has the DNA TGTGCCAGCAGCACGTTAGCGGGAGTCGATAGAGATACGCAGTATTTT. Translating it yields CASSTLAGVDRDTQYF.

The V and J genes are TRBV19 and TRBJ2-1; weak D call: TRBD2 (6 bases). Germline V gene lookup returns CDR1 LNHDA and CDR2 SQIVND (reference sequence). V was shortened by 3 bases and J by 4 bases, with 10 bases between the two germline ends. The CDR3 is 14 amino acids. As DNA, the CDR3 is TGTGCCAGTAGTATGCCGGGAGATTACAATGAGCAGTTCTTC. Amino acid sequence: CASSMPGDYNEQFF.

The chain joins TRBV19 to TRBJ2-5, with 8 nucleotides matching TRBD2. The V segment lost 3 bases and the J segment 6 bases; nucleotides outside the gene matches: 3. The CDR3 is 13 amino acids. Germline CDR1 and CDR2: LNHDA and SQIVND (reference sequence). The chain's CDR3 is CASSIPGGKTQYF. In DNA form, the CDR3 reads TGTGCCAGTAGTATTCCGGGAGGGAAGACCCAGTACTTC.

The rearrangement links TRBV29-1 to TRBJ2-5; TRBD2 agrees at 7 bases. Matching the DNA end better, TRBJ2-7 makes the J call doubtful. The CDR3 sequence is 16 residues long. CDR1 is SQVTM and CDR2 is ANQGSEA in the germline V gene. CDR3 sequence (DNA): TGCAGCGTCCAGGATACTTCGGGACTAATAGGCTACGAGCAGTACTTC. This encodes CSVQDTSGLIGYEQYF.

This clone occurred a few times. This chain links TRBV4-3 with TRBJ2-3, with 10 bases matching TRBD2. Germline assignment: CDR1 LGHNA and CDR2 YSLEER. J lost 3 bases, V lost 0 bases, and 3 bases had no gene match. CDR3 length: 16 residues. The CDR3 DNA sequence: TGCGCCAGCAGCCAAGACCTAGCGGGAGCGACAGATACGCAGTATTTT. Translating gives CASSQDLAGATDTQYF.

The rearrangement joins TRBV9 to TRBJ1-1; D call uncertain. Trimming took off 3 bases at V and 1 base at J, with 10 bases between the two ends. There are 14 residues in the CDR3. Germline CDR1 is SGDLS and CDR2 is YYNGEE. CDR3 residues: CASSAHPGNTEAFF. DNA for the CDR3: TGTGCCAGCAGCGCCCACCCGGGGAACACTGAAGCTTTCTTT.

This chain joins TRBV5-1 and TRBJ1-3, with 8 positions matching TRBD1. The CDR3 is made up of 15 amino acids. Germline assignment: CDR1 SGHRS and CDR2 YFSETQ. Trimming cost V 4 bases and J 4 bases; bases outside gene matches: 7. The chain's CDR3 is CASSRTQGGGNTIYF. DNA for the CDR3: TGCGCCAGCAGCCGGACACAGGGGGGGGGAAACACCATATATTTT.

The chain has TRBV10-3 and TRBJ2-3, with D tentatively TRBD1 (6 bases). The ends were cut back, 6 bases at V and 2 bases at J, with 15 bases in the middle. CDR3 length equals 15 residues. Germline assignment: CDR1 ENHRY and CDR2 SYGVKD. The CDR3 sequence is CAISQGRRVTDTQYF. The CDR3 coding sequence is TGTGCCATCAGCCAGGGGCGGCGGGTCACAGATACGCAGTATTTT.

This clone has only one observation. The chain links TRBV7-6 to TRBJ1-1; 7 bases are shared with TRBD1. Germline V CDR1 and CDR2: SGHVS, FNYEAQ. V gave up 9 bases and J gave up 11 bases; unmatched junction bases: 12. The CDR3 has 12 amino acids. Written as DNA, the CDR3 is TGTGCCAGTGAGGCCTTCACAGGGGAGGCTTTCTTT. Its translation: CASEAFTGEAFF.

V is TRBV4-3 and J is TRBJ1-4; TRBD1 aligns across 10 bases. CDR1 and CDR2 (germline): LGHNA, YSLEER. Trimming removed 0 bases from V and 10 bases from J; junction bases left unmatched: 8. The CDR3 length is 16 residues. CDR3 DNA: TGCGCCAGCAGCCAAGAGCGGACAGGGGGTGTCGGAAAACTGTTTTTT. As protein: CASSQERTGGVGKLFF.

The chain combines TRBV4-3 with TRBJ1-2; 10 nucleotides agree with TRBD1. The CDR3 covers 15 residues. V dropped 4 bases and J dropped 1; count of bases not matched to a gene: 3. From germline, CDR1 is LGHNA and CDR2 YSLEER. The CDR3 bases are TGCGCCAGCAGCCGTGGACAGGGGGTTAACTATGGCTACACCTTC. Its protein is CASSRGQGVNYGYTF.

This sequence joins TRBV12-5 and TRBJ2-3, with D possibly matching TRBD1 (6 bases). The V end was cut by 2 bases, the J end by 0 bases, with 15 bases between. The CDR3 spans 17 residues. From germline, CDR1 is LGHNT and CDR2 FRNRAP. CDR3 sequence reads: CASGLSSGVRSTDTQYF. The CDR3 nucleotides read TGTGCTAGTGGTTTGTCATCAGGGGTGAGAAGCACAGATACGCAGTATTTT.

This clone appeared a few times. The chain has TRBV10-1 and TRBJ2-7, with 9 bases lining up with TRBD2. CDR3 length: 14 amino acids. V was clipped by 4 bases and J by 6 bases; unmatched bases: 7. The germline V gene encodes CDR1 WNHNN and CDR2 SYGVQD (reference sequence). DNA for the CDR3: TGCGCCAGCAGTGTAGCGGGAGCGGCGGGCGAGCAGTACTTC. It encodes CASSVAGAAGEQYF.

The chain links TRBV20-1 to TRBJ2-1; 13 bases map to TRBD2. Germline CDR1 reads DFQATT; CDR2 reads SNEGSKA (reference sequence). The CDR3 totals 11 residues. V shed 6 bases, J shed 13 bases, and the junction held 3 bases outside the gene matches. CDR3 in amino acids: CSAGLAGVQFF. The CDR3 coding sequence is TGCAGTGCCGGACTAGCGGGAGTTCAGTTCTTC.

The chain couples TRBV14 to TRBJ2-1, with D possibly being TRBD2 (6 bases). CDR1 is SGHDN and CDR2 is FVKESK in the germline V gene. The CDR3 spans 14 residues. Trimming pared 2 bases from V and 9 bases from J, leaving 14 bases between. The CDR3: CASSQRTRGFEQFF. CDR3 coding DNA: TGTGCCAGCAGCCAAAGGACACGGGGGTTTGAGCAGTTCTTC.

V and J are TRBV7-2 and TRBJ2-7; D ambiguous. The CDR3 is 15 residues long. Trimming took 1 base from V and 4 from J, leaving 14 bases between them. CDR1 SGHTA and CDR2 FQGNSA come from the germline V gene. CDR3 coding DNA: TGTGCCAGCAGCTTAGGACCAGCGTTAGAATACGAGCAGTACTTC. It yields the protein CASSLGPALEYEQYF.

The chain has TRBV10-2 and TRBJ2-3; tentatively, D is TRBD1 (6 bases). The CDR3 spans 13 residues. V gave up 8 bases and J gave up 3 bases, with 12 bases separating them. In germline, CDR1 is WSHSY, CDR2 SAAADI. CDR3 region: CASGVGGTDTQYF. CDR3 nucleotide sequence: TGCGCCAGCGGTGTAGGGGGAACAGATACGCAGTATTTT.

The chain is built from TRBV5-1 and TRBJ2-5, with 7 bases lining up with TRBD1. CDR1 and CDR2 from the germline V gene are SGHRS and YFSETQ. There are 14 residues in the CDR3. Trimming took 0 bases from V and 3 from J; bases not matched to a gene: 2. The CDR3 region is CASSLGQGEETQYF. CDR3 nucleotide sequence: TGCGCCAGCAGCTTGGGACAGGGAGAAGAGACCCAGTACTTC.

The rearrangement joins TRBV7-2 to TRBJ1-3, with a tentative D call TRBD1 (6 bases). The CDR3 covers 17 residues. The germline V and J ends were trimmed by 5 bases and 0 bases, with 17 bases remaining between them. From germline, CDR1 is SGHTA and CDR2 FQGNSA. The CDR3, as DNA: TGTGCCAGCAGCCAAAGCCTGGACAGCGGCTCTGGAAACACCATATATTTT. As protein: CASSQSLDSGSGNTIYF.

The chain combines TRBV18 with TRBJ1-4, with 7 nucleotides matching TRBD1. Germline loops: CDR1 KGHSH, CDR2 LQKENI. The J segment lost 8 bases and the V segment lost 6 bases, leaving 12 bases of the junction unmatched. The CDR3 loop spans 15 amino acids. In nucleotides, the CDR3 is TGTGCCAGCTCCCCAACGCGGGACAGTGAAGAAAAACTGTTTTTT. Its protein is CASSPTRDSEEKLFF.

By share, this clone counts as medium-sized. The chain joins TRBV5-1 to TRBJ2-7; D not resolved. This CDR3 is 13 amino acids long. Germline V CDR1 and CDR2: SGHRS, YFSETQ. V lost 5 bases to trimming and J lost 0 bases, with 9 bases between them. The CDR3 DNA reads TGCGCCAGCAGGAGAGAGGTCTCCTACGAGCAGTACTTC. Translated, it gives CASRREVSYEQYF.

V is TRBV5-6 and J is TRBJ1-1; 8 positions agree with TRBD1. The CDR3 consists of 15 residues. CDR1 and CDR2 from the germline V gene are SGHDT and YYEEEE. V shed 4 bases, J shed 0 bases, and the junction held 5 bases outside the gene matches. The CDR3 sequence is CASSIRDRLNTEAFF. CDR3 DNA: TGTGCCAGCAGCATCCGGGACAGGTTGAACACTGAAGCTTTCTTT.

This chain uses TRBV6-6 with TRBJ2-3, with D possibly TRBD2 on 6 matching bases. This CDR3 is built from 15 residues. CDR1 MNHNY and CDR2 SVGAGI come from the germline V gene (reference sequence). Trimming removed 2 bases at V and 4 bases at J, with 13 bases between. The DNA for the CDR3 is TGTGCCAGCAGTTACCCGGGGACTTCCTCAGATACGCAGTATTTT. It yields the protein CASSYPGTSSDTQYF.

This chain connects TRBV15 to TRBJ2-6, with 8 bases aligning to TRBD1. CDR1 and CDR2 from the germline V gene are LNHNV and YYDKDF (reference sequence). CDR3 length: 17 residues. With V trimmed by 3 bases and J by 2 bases, 6 bases remained unmatched. CDR3 in amino acids: CATSRGTGRTGANVLTF. DNA for the CDR3: TGTGCCACCAGCAGGGGGACAGGCAGAACTGGGGCCAACGTCCTGACTTTC.